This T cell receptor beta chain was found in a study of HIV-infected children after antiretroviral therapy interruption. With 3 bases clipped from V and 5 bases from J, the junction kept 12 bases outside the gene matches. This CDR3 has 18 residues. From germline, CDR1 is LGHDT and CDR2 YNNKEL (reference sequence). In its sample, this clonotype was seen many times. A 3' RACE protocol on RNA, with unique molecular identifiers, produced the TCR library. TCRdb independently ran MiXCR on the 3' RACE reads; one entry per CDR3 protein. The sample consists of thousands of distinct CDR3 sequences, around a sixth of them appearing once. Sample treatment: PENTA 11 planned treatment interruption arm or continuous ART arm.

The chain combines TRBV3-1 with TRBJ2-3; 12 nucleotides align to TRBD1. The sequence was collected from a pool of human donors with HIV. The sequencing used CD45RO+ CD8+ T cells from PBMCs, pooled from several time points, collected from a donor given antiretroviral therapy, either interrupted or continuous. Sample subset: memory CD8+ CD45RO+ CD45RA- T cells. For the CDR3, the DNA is TGTGCCAGCAGCCAGGGACAGGGGGCCTTCTTGGGCAGAGATACGCAGTATTTT. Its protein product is CASSQGQGAFLGRDTQYF.